The next 13 T cell receptor beta chains were all read from a single sample in a study of T cell clusters in autoimmune cytopenias. One tube held mixed TRB-A and TRB-B primer pools for touch-down PCR. TCRdb re-called the multiplex PCR reads and catalogs CDR3 proteins one per entry, DNA excluded. Recorded for this sample: approximately 2,900 distinct CDR3 sequences. TRB was amplified from about 270 ng of peripheral blood genomic DNA per sample. These data are also associated with another study on T cell repertoires in aging, cancer and after chemotherapy.

The specimen was peripheral blood. These receptors came from a human donor in good health.

This clonotype counts as medium-sized by frequency. This chain joins TRBV27 and TRBJ2-7; the D call from TCRdb, TRBD1, cannot be confirmed without DNA. Germline V gene data show CDR1 as MNHEY and CDR2 as SMNVEV (reference sequence). This CDR3 has 14 amino acids. Here the CDR3 reads CASSLRDSLYEQYF.

Judged by frequency, this clonotype is medium-sized (0.01 to 0.1%). The V call is TRBV29-1, the J call TRBJ1-4; the TCRdb D gene call, TRBD1, has no DNA to confirm it. The CDR3 length is 13 residues. Germline CDR1 is SQVTM and CDR2 is ANQGSEA. The CDR3 loop reads CSVLRDRAEKLFF.

Measured by frequency, this clonotype is medium-sized. The V gene is TRBV27, the J gene TRBJ2-3. The V gene's germline CDR1 is MNHEY and CDR2 SMNVEV (reference sequence). This CDR3 has 12 residues. The CDR3 sequence: CASSSIWDTQYF.

This clonotype is classed as medium-sized by frequency. This chain joins TRBV19 and TRBJ2-1; TCRdb designates TRBD1, a call that cannot be tested without DNA. The CDR3 length is 14 residues. The germline CDR1 and CDR2 sequences are LNHDA and SQIVND (reference sequence). The CDR3 protein is CASSPQGWDNEQFF.

In terms of frequency, this clonotype is medium-sized. V usage is TRBV6-5 and J usage is TRBJ2-5; the D call of TRBD1 rests on TCRdb alone, since no DNA is present to check it. Germline CDR1 is MNHEY and CDR2 is SVGAGI. The CDR3 contains 13 residues. CDR3 loop: CASSYMGGETQYF.

In terms of frequency, this clonotype is medium-sized. The chain employs TRBV6-1 and TRBJ1-3. This CDR3 has 13 residues. From germline, CDR1 is MNHNS and CDR2 SASEGT. CDR3 residues: CASSEVRSDTIYF.

This clonotype ranks as medium-sized in terms of frequency. CDR3 in amino acids: CASSFSAKKLFF. The gene calls are TRBV11-1 and TRBJ1-4. Germline V gene data show CDR1 as SGHAT and CDR2 as FQDESV (reference sequence). The CDR3 consists of 12 residues. Looking up the rest from reference TRBV11-1 and TRBJ1-4 gives the full variable domain: EAEVAQSPRYKITEKSQAVAFWCDPISGHATLYWYRQILGQGPELLVQFQDESVVDDSQLPKDRFSAERLKGVDSTLKIQPAELGDSAMYLCASSFSAKKLFFGSGTQLSVL.

According to its frequency, this clonotype is medium-sized. This chain links TRBV10-3 with TRBJ2-3. Germline V gene lookup returns CDR1 ENHRY and CDR2 SYGVKD. This CDR3 is built from 14 residues. CDR3 sequence reads: CAISEGGSTDTQYF.

This clonotype is labeled medium-sized based on frequency. This chain links TRBV6-1 with TRBJ1-5; TCRdb lists TRBD1, though no DNA is available to test this call. This CDR3 region has 14 residues. Germline V gene sequence: CDR1 MNHNS, CDR2 SASEGT. CDR3 in amino acids: CASRIRTGHQPQHF.

The chain joins TRBV20-1 to TRBJ2-1; the TCRdb call, TRBD1, lacks DNA for checking. This CDR3 is built from 14 residues. Germline V gives CDR1 DFQATT, CDR2 SNEGSKA (reference sequence). CDR3 amino acids: CSGGRDLQYNEQFF.

This chain joins TRBV6-5 and TRBJ2-2; TCRdb proposes TRBD2, but this gene call is untestable without DNA. Germline lookup yields CDR1 MNHEY and CDR2 SVGAGI. There are 15 residues in the CDR3. CDR3 sequence reads: CASSQDRRDTGELFF.

This clonotype shows up as medium-sized (0.01 to 0.1%) by frequency. The chain is built from TRBV7-6 and TRBJ2-5; with no DNA, the TCRdb D assignment of TRBD2 cannot be verified. Germline V gives CDR1 SGHVS, CDR2 FNYEAQ. The CDR3 is made up of 13 amino acids. CDR3 protein: CASSWDSGETQYF.

In terms of frequency, this clonotype is medium-sized (0.01 to 0.1%). The chain couples TRBV30 to TRBJ1-2; no DNA is available, so the TRBD1 call from TCRdb remains unchecked. This CDR3 is 11 amino acids long. Germline CDR1 is GTSNPN and CDR2 is SVGIG (reference sequence). CDR3 region: CAWSPGSSYTF.